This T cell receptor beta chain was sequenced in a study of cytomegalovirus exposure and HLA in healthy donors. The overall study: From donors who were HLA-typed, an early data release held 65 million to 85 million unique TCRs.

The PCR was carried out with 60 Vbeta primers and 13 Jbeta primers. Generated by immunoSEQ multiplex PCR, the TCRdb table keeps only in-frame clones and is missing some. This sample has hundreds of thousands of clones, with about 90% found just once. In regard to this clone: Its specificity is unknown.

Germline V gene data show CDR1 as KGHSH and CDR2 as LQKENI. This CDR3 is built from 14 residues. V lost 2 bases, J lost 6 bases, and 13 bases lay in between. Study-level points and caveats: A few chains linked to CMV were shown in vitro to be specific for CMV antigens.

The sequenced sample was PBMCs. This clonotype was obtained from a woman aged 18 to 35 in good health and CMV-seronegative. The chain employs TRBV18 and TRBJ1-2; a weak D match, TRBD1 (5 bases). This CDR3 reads CASSPGGGEDGYTF. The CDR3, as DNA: TGTGCCAGCTCACCAGGCGGGGGAGAAGATGGCTACACCTTC.